A few counts support the clone carrying this T cell receptor beta chain. Across about two dozen US areas, participants ranged in age from about 18 to 100 years. Participants reported their clinical history, and cohort assignment relied on those reports. What the recovered Cohort 3 donors had was two negative PCRs, clearance, or symptom resolution. This CDR3 contains 14 residues. Germline CDR1 is KGHDR and CDR2 is SFDVKD. Trimming stripped 8 bases from V and 6 bases from J, with 16 bases between. This record belongs to a study of blood T cell repertoires in COVID-19. Study at large: Nucleic acid was either cDNA or gDNA, and it came from T cells, B-cell-depleted T cells, or PBMCs.

The method was immunoSEQ multiplex PCR; TCRdb's version includes in-frame clones alone and lacks a portion of them. Seen here are approximately 300,000 clones, about nine tenths observed once, and the top ten hold 10%. This receptor was obtained from a woman aged 18-30 years who had recovered from COVID-19. The sample consisted of PBMCs or T cells enriched from blood (not recorded which). The V gene is TRBV24-1, the J gene TRBJ1-3, with TRBD1 as a possible D gene (5 bases). In nucleotides, the CDR3 is TGTGCCACCAAGAACAGGATTCGTGAAAACACCATATATTTT. Its protein is CATKNRIRENTIYF.